The 22 T cell receptor beta chains listed next were all sequenced from one sample in a study of Siglec-9 on CD8 T cells in melanoma. Sequencing used immunoSEQ multiplex PCR; TCRdb keeps in-frame clones, though not all of them. Of roughly 30,000 clones listed, approximately 80% are singletons. The sample comprised Siglec-9- CD8+ T cells sorted from blood. The receptors come from a human donor in good health.

The chain employs TRBV10-2 and TRBJ2-7; 7 bases map to TRBD2. Germline-derived CDR1 and CDR2 are WSHSY and SAAADI. The CDR3 covers 17 residues. Trimming took 4 bases from V and 0 from J; bases not matched to a gene: 12. In nucleotides, the CDR3 is TGCGCCAGCAGTGGAGTCAGTGGGAGGGTAAGCTCCTACGAGCAGTACGTC. This gives the protein CASSGVSGRVSSYEQYV.

The chain has TRBV28 and TRBJ2-7; tentatively, D is TRBD2 (6 bases). The CDR3 extends over 16 amino acids. Per germline, CDR1 MDHEN and CDR2 SYDVKM. V was cut by 1 base and J by 4 bases, with 17 bases left in between. CDR3 residues: CASSLSPGLNLYEQYF. CDR3 DNA: TGTGCCAGCAGTTTATCACCGGGACTCAACTTGTACGAGCAGTACTTC. The full variable domain, in which reference TRBV28 and TRBJ2-7 provide the parts outside the CDR3, is DVKVTQSSRYLVKRTGEKVFLECVQDMDHENMFWYRQDPGLGLRLIYFSYDVKMKEKGDIPEGYSVSREKKERFSLILESASTNQTSMYLCASSLSPGLNLYEQYFGPGTRLTVT.

V is TRBV27 and J is TRBJ2-5; D gene uncertain. Germline CDR1 MNHEY, CDR2 SMNVEV (reference sequence). V gave up 6 bases and J gave up 5 bases, with 13 bases separating them. The CDR3 is made up of 13 amino acids. CDR3 sequence (DNA): TGTGCCAGCAGACGGACGTTTGAGGAGACCCAGTACTTC. This codes for CASRRTFEETQYF.

The rearrangement joins TRBV6-5 to TRBJ2-1, with 11 nucleotides matching TRBD2. Germline V gives CDR1 MNHEY, CDR2 SVGAGI. The CDR3 contains 15 residues. The J segment lost 1 base and the V segment lost 5 bases, leaving 1 base of the junction unmatched. The CDR3 spells CASSPSGRSYNEQFF. CDR3 DNA sequence: TGTGCCAGCAGTCCTAGCGGGAGGTCCTACAATGAGCAGTTCTTC.

This clone has only a few counts. The CDR3 loop reads CASSARQGDSNQPQHF. DNA of the CDR3: TGCGCCAGCAGCGCACGACAGGGTGACAGCAATCAGCCCCAGCATTTT. V and J are TRBV5-1 and TRBJ1-5; 7 nucleotides align to TRBD1. The CDR3 spans 16 residues. The ends lost 4 bases at V and 1 base at J; junction bases unmatched: 8. Germline assignment: CDR1 SGHRS and CDR2 YFSETQ.

This clone has more than one count but fewer than ten. The rearrangement joins TRBV25-1 to TRBJ2-2; no firm D call. The V and J ends lost 2 bases and 0 bases respectively, with 13 bases between them. Germline V gene lookup returns CDR1 MGHDK and CDR2 SYGVNS. The CDR3 is made up of 17 amino acids. The CDR3, as DNA: TGTGCCAGCAGTGAAGGTTGGACGCACACGAACACCGGGGAGCTGTTTTTT. Translation gives CASSEGWTHTNTGELFF. The complete variable domain, with remaining parts taken from reference TRBV25-1 and TRBJ2-2, reads EADIYQTPRYLVIGTGKKITLECSQTMGHDKMYWYQQDPGMELHLIHYSYGVNSTEKGDLSSESTVSRIRTEHFPLTLESARPSHTSQYLCASSEGWTHTNTGELFFGEGSRLTVL.

The chain has TRBV13 and TRBJ2-3; 9 positions agree with TRBD2. CDR3 size: 13 residues. The V gene's germline CDR1 is PRHDT and CDR2 FYEKMQ (reference sequence). Trimming at V came to 2 bases and at J to 13 bases, leaving 7 bases not matched to a gene. CDR3 sequence reads: CASSLKGGGAEYF. The CDR3 DNA reads TGTGCCAGCAGCTTAAAAGGCGGGGGGGCGGAGTATTTT.

This clone showed up just once. This sequence joins TRBV4-1 and TRBJ2-7, with TRBD2 as a possible D gene (6 bases). Trimming left V 4 bases short and J 3 bases short, with 13 bases between. The germline CDR1 and CDR2 sequences are MGHRA and YSYEKL. The CDR3 covers 14 residues. In nucleotides, the CDR3 is TGCGCCAGCAGCCCCATGAAGGGAGGCTACGAGCAGTACTTC. Protein sequence: CASSPMKGGYEQYF.

V and J are TRBV7-8 and TRBJ1-2; no clear D gene. V gave up 2 bases and J gave up 2 bases, with 12 bases separating them. Germline CDR1 is SGHVS and CDR2 is FQNEAQ. The CDR3 has 15 amino acids. CDR3 protein: CASSLREDANYGYTF. The CDR3, as DNA: TGTGCCAGCAGCTTAAGGGAGGACGCCAACTATGGCTACACCTTC.

V and J are TRBV9 and TRBJ2-1; D not certain. Germline V gene data show CDR1 as SGDLS and CDR2 as YYNGEE. The CDR3 length is 19 residues. V dropped 0 bases and J dropped 9 bases, with 28 bases sitting between them. The CDR3 nucleotides are TGTGCCAGCAGCGTAGATCTTTGGGCATCGGTAGGTAGTGGCGCTGAGCAGTTCTTC. Amino acids: CASSVDLWASVGSGAEQFF.

The sample holds a few counts of this clone. The genes are TRBV2 and TRBJ1-1; D unclear. Per germline, CDR1 SNHLY and CDR2 FYNNEI. The CDR3 length is 15 residues. V lost 1 base and J 4 bases, leaving 13 bases between the germline ends. CDR3 nucleotides: TGTGCCAGCAGTGAAGACCCCCGGGGTTCCACTGAAGCTTTCTTT. Amino acids: CASSEDPRGSTEAFF.

This chain connects TRBV27 to TRBJ2-7, with D unclear. Between the trimmed V and J ends, which lost 2 bases and 6 bases, there was a span of 8 bases. The CDR3 totals 12 residues. From germline, CDR1 is MNHEY and CDR2 SMNVEV (reference sequence). The DNA of the CDR3 is TGTGCCAGCAGTTTAGGCAATGGCGAGCAGTACTTC. This gives the protein CASSLGNGEQYF.

The chain employs TRBV27 and TRBJ2-3, with D possibly being TRBD1 or TRBD2 (6 bases each). This CDR3 contains 17 residues. Germline V gives CDR1 MNHEY, CDR2 SMNVEV (reference sequence). Trimming removed 1 base at V and 6 bases at J, with 20 bases between. The CDR3 coding sequence is TGTGCCAGCAGTTTATTCCCGGGGGCCTTTGGTTCGGATACGCAGTATTTT. This translates into CASSLFPGAFGSDTQYF.

This clone turned up a few times. This chain joins TRBV27 and TRBJ2-7; TRBD1 matches 7 bases. The germline V gene encodes CDR1 MNHEY and CDR2 SMNVEV (reference sequence). J gave up 5 bases and V 6 bases, and 7 bases lay outside the gene matches. The CDR3 is 13 amino acids. The CDR3 DNA is TGTGCCAGCAGCCAATACACAGGGGACGAGCAGTACGTC. Its protein is CASSQYTGDEQYV.

This clone was observed a few times. V is TRBV7-9 and J is TRBJ1-1; tentatively, D is TRBD1 (5 bases). This CDR3 region has 11 residues. The V and J ends lost 3 bases and 12 bases respectively, with 11 bases between them. CDR1 is SEHNR and CDR2 is FQNEAQ in the germline V gene (reference sequence). Here the CDR3 DNA reads TGTGCCAGCAGCTTCGGACACCCCTCTTTCTTT. It yields the protein CASSFGHPSFF.

This clone turned up a few times. The chain is built from TRBV27 and TRBJ1-5; D gene uncertain. Germline CDR1 reads MNHEY; CDR2 reads SMNVEV (reference sequence). The CDR3 runs 12 residues. V gave up 5 bases and J gave up 4 bases, with 6 bases separating them. Here the CDR3 reads CASSPLNQPQHF. CDR3 nucleotide sequence: TGTGCCAGCAGTCCTCTTAATCAGCCCCAGCATTTT.

This chain links TRBV7-8 with TRBJ2-7, with D hard to call. From germline, CDR1 is SGHVS and CDR2 FQNEAQ. Trimming stripped 1 base from V and 3 bases from J, with 7 bases between. The CDR3 runs 13 residues. DNA of the CDR3: TGTGCCAGCAGCTTAGAGGTAGACTACGAGCAGTACTTC. Protein product: CASSLEVDYEQYF.

The CDR3 coding sequence is TGTGCCAGTAGTACAATCACGACGGATGGGGTGAACACTGAAGCTTTCTTT. This sequence encodes CASSTITTDGVNTEAFF. The rearrangement uses TRBV19 and TRBJ1-1; D ambiguous. Between the trimmed V and J ends, which lost 4 bases and 0 bases, there was a span of 18 bases. CDR3 length: 17 amino acids. Germline V gives CDR1 LNHDA, CDR2 SQIVND (reference sequence).

The chain uses TRBV25-1 and TRBJ1-1, with a possible D match to TRBD1 (6 bases). Germline V gene data show CDR1 as MGHDK and CDR2 as SYGVNS. This CDR3 has 13 amino acids. Deletions cut 4 bases from V and 2 bases from J, with 8 bases between. The CDR3 sequence is CASSGDKNTEAFF. CDR3 DNA sequence: TGTGCCAGCAGTGGGGACAAAAACACTGAAGCTTTCTTT.

The gene calls are TRBV19 and TRBJ2-4, with D possibly TRBD2 on 6 matching bases. The CDR3 runs 17 residues. The germline V gene encodes CDR1 LNHDA and CDR2 SQIVND (reference sequence). Trimming shortened V by 4 bases and J by 2 bases, and 18 bases separated the two germline ends. The CDR3 sequence is CASSTHRDSEPKNIQYF. CDR3 bases: TGTGCCAGTAGTACCCACCGGGACTCTGAGCCCAAAAACATTCAGTACTTC.

This clone was detected once. This chain joins TRBV27 and TRBJ2-6, with D maybe TRBD1 (6 bases). Per the germline V gene, CDR1 is MNHEY and CDR2 is SMNVEV (reference sequence). The CDR3 has 18 amino acids. V was clipped by 6 bases and J by 0 bases, with 18 bases between them. As DNA, the CDR3 is TGTGCCAGCAGCAAGAAACCGGGACAAGGCTCTGGGGCCAACGTCCTGACTTTC. This encodes CASSKKPGQGSGANVLTF.

The chain recombines TRBV6-5 with TRBJ1-1, with D hard to call. The CDR3 spans 13 residues. The germline CDR1 and CDR2 sequences are MNHEY and SVGAGI. Trimming stripped 3 bases from V and 1 base from J, with 6 bases between. This CDR3 reads CASSYIQNTEAFF. The CDR3 nucleotides read TGTGCCAGCAGTTATATTCAGAACACTGAAGCTTTCTTT.